This TCR beta chain derives from a study of blood T cell repertoires in COVID-19. Turning to the study itself: Samples of COVID-19 (acute and convalescent) were obtained from the United States, Italy and Spain.

J gave up 2 bases and V 3 bases, and 6 bases lay outside the gene matches. This CDR3 has 16 residues. Germline V lookup: CDR1 LNHDA, CDR2 SQIVND (reference sequence). Here immunoSEQ multiplex PCR was the method, and the copy in TCRdb shows in-frame clones only, minus some. Of over 300,000 clones in the sample, 85% are singletons; the top ten hold 6% to 9%. The receptor's source is a human donor in a cohort sampled during active COVID-19. The chain joins TRBV19 to TRBJ2-3; 9 bases agree with TRBD1. The sequenced sample consisted of peripheral blood. In nucleotides, the CDR3 is TGTGCCAGTAGTATTTGGGGACAGGGAGACACAGATACGCAGTATTTT. This translates into CASSIWGQGDTDTQYF.